One sample yielded the 28 T cell receptor beta chains listed below, sequenced in a study of CD8 T cells in Susac syndrome. RNA, at about 0.45 to 1 ug, was reverse transcribed with random hexamers. In TCRdb, the immunoSEQ multiplex PCR reads were re-called with MiXCR into one record per CDR3 protein. Found here are 100,000 or so distinct CDR3 sequences, 90% to 95% of them singletons; the top ten hold less than 0.4%. The sample taken for sequencing was CD4+ T cells from PBMCs. These receptors all stem from a human donor with Susac syndrome.

V and J are TRBV4-1 and TRBJ2-7; 9 nucleotides agree with TRBD1. Losses at the gene ends were 0 bases for V and 11 bases for J; bases not matched to a gene: 5. Germline CDR1 and CDR2: MGHRA and YSYEKL. The CDR3 consists of 13 residues. The CDR3 coding sequence is TGCGCCAGCAGCCAAGAGATCCGGGACAGGGAGTACTTC. As protein: CASSQEIRDREYF.

J is TRBJ2-2 and V is TRBV29-1; 8 nucleotides align to TRBD2. Germline assignment: CDR1 SQVTM and CDR2 ANQGSEA. The CDR3 has 14 amino acids. The ends lost 3 bases at V and 6 bases at J; junction bases unmatched: 6. As DNA, the CDR3 is TGCAGCGTTGACAGGTTTAGCGGGGCCGGGGAGCTGTTTTTT. This gives the protein CSVDRFSGAGELFF.

The rearrangement links TRBV14 to TRBJ2-5, with 10 bases fitting TRBD2. The CDR3 has 16 amino acids. CDR1 and CDR2 from the germline V gene are SGHDN and FVKESK. V gave up 0 bases and J gave up 7 bases; unmatched junction bases: 8. Here the CDR3 reads CASSQDPLGLAATQYF. DNA of the CDR3: TGTGCCAGCAGCCAAGATCCCCTCGGACTAGCGGCGACCCAGTACTTC.

The rearrangement links TRBV6-1 to TRBJ1-1; D is unclear. This CDR3 is 12 amino acids long. Germline V CDR1 and CDR2: MNHNS, SASEGT. The V end lost 4 bases, the J end lost 5 bases, and 8 bases lay between the germline ends. CDR3 DNA sequence: TGTGCCAGCAGTGTTGGTGGTACTGAAGCTTTCTTT. Translating it yields CASSVGGTEAFF.

The rearrangement links TRBV14 to TRBJ2-5; no clear D. Germline loops: CDR1 SGHDN, CDR2 FVKESK. The CDR3 loop spans 14 amino acids. The V gene lost 0 bases and the J gene lost 8 bases, with 13 bases spanning the gap. This chain's CDR3 is CASSQDPVLVTQYF. CDR3 DNA: TGTGCCAGCAGCCAAGATCCCGTTTTGGTAACCCAGTACTTC.

This chain joins TRBV20-1 and TRBJ2-3; D not certain. Trimming cost V 2 bases and J 2 bases, with 11 bases left between them. The CDR3 extends over 14 amino acids. Germline CDR1 reads DFQATT; CDR2 reads SNEGSKA (reference sequence). DNA for the CDR3: TGCAGTGCTAGACACATGGGTTTCACAGATACGCAGTATTTT. Its translation is CSARHMGFTDTQYF.

V is TRBV25-1 and J is TRBJ1-1; D not resolved. Germline values: CDR1 MGHDK, CDR2 SYGVNS. V was pared by 1 base and J by 1 base, with 7 bases between. CDR3 size: 14 residues. The CDR3 DNA is TGTGCCAGCAGTGAATCCCCAGCGAACACTGAAGCTTTCTTT. It encodes CASSESPANTEAFF.

The rearrangement joins TRBV30 to TRBJ1-2; D call uncertain. Trimming cost V 6 bases and J 3 bases, with 17 bases left between them. CDR3 length: 14 amino acids. Per the germline V gene, CDR1 is GTSNPN and CDR2 is SVGIG (reference sequence). The CDR3 nucleotides are TGTGCCTGCTCCCCCTTGGACGGCTACTATGGCTACACCTTC. Protein sequence: CACSPLDGYYGYTF.

J is TRBJ2-5 and V is TRBV3-1, with TRBD2 matching over 11 bases. The J segment lost 4 bases and the V segment lost 6 bases, leaving 7 bases of the junction unmatched. Germline-derived CDR1 and CDR2 are LGHDT and YNNKEL (reference sequence). This CDR3 has 15 residues. The CDR3 region is CASRPSGGPSETQYF. The DNA for the CDR3 is TGTGCCAGCAGACCTAGCGGGGGGCCCTCAGAGACCCAGTACTTC.

This clonotype has just one count. The J gene is TRBJ1-2, the V gene TRBV5-5; TRBD1 might be the D (5 bases). The length of the CDR3 is 13 residues. The germline gives CDR1 SGHKS, CDR2 YYEKEE (reference sequence). Trimming removed 0 bases at V and 4 bases at J, with 7 bases between. This CDR3 is CASSLDRPYGYTF. The CDR3 DNA is TGTGCCAGCAGCTTGGACAGGCCCTATGGCTACACCTTC.

This CDR3 is CASSLDRREENWTGELFF. DNA for the CDR3: TGCGCCAGCAGCTTGGATCGCAGAGAGGAGAACTGGACCGGGGAGCTGTTTTTT. The chain is built from TRBV5-1 and TRBJ2-2, with D uncertain. The V end lost 0 bases, the J end lost 5 bases, and 20 bases lay between the germline ends. Germline V gene data show CDR1 as SGHRS and CDR2 as YFSETQ. The CDR3 is made up of 18 amino acids.

The gene calls are TRBV19 and TRBJ2-5; 8 bases align to TRBD2. The CDR3 extends over 14 amino acids. Germline trimming cut 7 bases from V and 9 bases from J; bases unmatched to any gene: 13. CDR1 is LNHDA, CDR2 SQIVND, per germline (reference sequence). In DNA form, the CDR3 reads TGTGCCAGTACCCCCGGTGGCGGGGGGATGGCCCAGTACTTC. This sequence encodes CASTPGGGGMAQYF.

The rearrangement joins TRBV20-1 to TRBJ2-1; 12 bases map to TRBD2. Germline loops: CDR1 DFQATT, CDR2 SNEGSKA (reference sequence). V lost 5 bases to trimming and J lost 0 bases; unmatched junction nucleotides: 8. CDR3 length: 17 residues. The CDR3 spells CSAYTSGGPSSYNEQFF. Here the CDR3 DNA reads TGCAGTGCTTATACTAGCGGGGGGCCGAGCTCCTACAATGAGCAGTTCTTC.

The J gene is TRBJ1-4, the V gene TRBV28; D is perhaps TRBD1 (6 bases). The CDR3 is made up of 16 amino acids. Germline V gene sequence: CDR1 MDHEN, CDR2 SYDVKM. Trimming took off 4 bases at V and 6 bases at J, with 18 bases between the two ends. CDR3 region: CASSSGVRGKDEKLFF. CDR3 DNA sequence: TGTGCCAGCAGTTCCGGGGTCAGGGGTAAAGATGAAAAACTGTTTTTT.

The CDR3: CASSQDPPGNTIYF. In DNA, the CDR3 is TGTGCCAGCAGCCAAGATCCCCCTGGAAACACCATATATTTT. V and J are TRBV4-2 and TRBJ1-3; D remains unclear. Germline V gene sequence: CDR1 LGHNA, CDR2 YNFKEQ. V was pared by 0 bases and J by 2 bases, with 5 bases between. The CDR3 is 14 residues long.

The chain has TRBV20-1 and TRBJ2-7, with 11 nucleotides matching TRBD1. CDR1 DFQATT and CDR2 SNEGSKA come from the germline V gene (reference sequence). The length of the CDR3 is 16 residues. J gave up 2 bases and V 0 bases, and 6 bases lay outside the gene matches. CDR3 amino acids: CSARDTLGQGAYEQYF. The CDR3 DNA reads as TGCAGTGCTAGAGATACGTTGGGACAGGGGGCCTACGAGCAGTACTTC.

In DNA, the CDR3 is TGTGCCAGCAGCCCCCGGGACCCGTCTGGGGAGACCCAGTACTTC. It specifies CASSPRDPSGETQYF. J is TRBJ2-5 and V is TRBV11-3; D may be TRBD1 or TRBD2 (5 bases each). This CDR3 spans 15 amino acids. Per the germline V gene, CDR1 is SGHNT and CDR2 is YENEEA. V was clipped by 5 bases and J by 5 bases, with 18 bases between them.

CDR3: CAWSIGYNEQFF. The CDR3 DNA reads as TGTGCCTGGAGTATAGGCTACAATGAGCAGTTCTTC. The chain links TRBV30 to TRBJ2-1; D ambiguous. Trimming shortened V by 2 bases and J by 3 bases, and 5 bases separated the two germline ends. The CDR3 is made up of 12 amino acids. Germline V gives CDR1 GTSNPN, CDR2 SVGIG (reference sequence).

This clonotype came up once. The chain has TRBV23-1 and TRBJ1-1; D remains ambiguous. TRBV23-1 is filed as an ORF, its function uncertain. The germline V and J ends were trimmed by 1 base and 3 bases, with 9 bases remaining between them. The CDR3 totals 14 residues. The CDR3 region is CASSQFGEYTEAFF. In nucleotides, the CDR3 is TGCGCCAGCAGTCAATTTGGGGAGTACACTGAAGCTTTCTTT.

The chain links TRBV12-3 or TRBV12-4 to TRBJ1-4, with D unclear. V gave up 5 bases and J gave up 8 bases, with 9 bases separating them. The CDR3 extends over 12 amino acids. The CDR3 sequence: CASSPAIEKLFF. CDR3 coding DNA: TGTGCCAGCAGTCCCGCCATAGAAAAACTGTTTTTT.

The gene calls are TRBV6-5 and TRBJ2-2; D call uncertain. The CDR3 contains 12 residues. Germline-derived CDR1 and CDR2 are MNHEY and SVGAGI. V lost 6 bases, J lost 5 bases, and 7 bases lay in between. Written as DNA, the CDR3 is TGTGCCAGCAGGGAAGGGACCGGGGAGCTGTTTTTT. Amino acid sequence: CASREGTGELFF.

The chain recombines TRBV5-1 with TRBJ2-1, with 10 bases aligning to TRBD1. Trimming at V came to 5 bases and at J to 7 bases, leaving 9 bases not matched to a gene. Germline V gene data show CDR1 as SGHRS and CDR2 as YFSETQ. The CDR3 length is 15 residues. The CDR3 coding sequence is TGCGCCAGCAGGGTGACAGGGGGCGGTGAGAATGAGCAGTTCTTC. Protein: CASRVTGGGENEQFF. Full variable domain (rest looked up from reference TRBV5-1 and TRBJ2-1): KAGVTQTPRYLIKTRGQQVTLSCSPISGHRSVSWYQQTPGQGLQFLFEYFSETQRNKGNFPGRFSGRQFSNSRSEMNVSTLELGDSALYLCASRVTGGGENEQFFGPGTRLTVL.

The chain combines TRBV5-1 with TRBJ1-1, with D uncertain. With 0 bases removed from V and 1 base from J, the gap between germline ends came to 10 bases. In germline, CDR1 is SGHRS, CDR2 YFSETQ. The CDR3 runs to 15 residues. CDR3 loop: CASSLDNPQNTEAFF. In DNA, the CDR3 is TGCGCCAGCAGCTTGGACAACCCGCAGAACACTGAAGCTTTCTTT.

This chain connects TRBV5-4 to TRBJ2-5; 7 nucleotides match TRBD1. This CDR3 is 14 amino acids long. CDR1 and CDR2 from the germline V gene are SGHNT and YYREEE (reference sequence). The trim removed 5 bases at V and 4 bases at J, leaving 8 bases unmatched. The CDR3 sequence is CASRPSGTVETQYF. Here the CDR3 DNA reads TGTGCCAGCAGGCCCTCGGGGACAGTAGAGACCCAGTACTTC.

The chain carries TRBV4-2 and TRBJ2-3, with 10 bases fitting TRBD2. J lost 2 bases, V lost 0 bases, and 11 bases had no gene match. This CDR3 has 19 amino acids. The V gene's germline CDR1 is LGHNA and CDR2 YNFKEQ. In nucleotides, the CDR3 is TGTGCCAGCAGCCAAGATCGCGTCCTTAGCGGGGGGACCACAGATACGCAGTATTTT. As protein: CASSQDRVLSGGTTDTQYF.

The chain recombines TRBV29-1 with TRBJ1-3; no firm D call. V was trimmed by 2 bases and J by 0 bases, leaving 8 bases between them. Germline loops: CDR1 SQVTM, CDR2 ANQGSEA. The CDR3 sequence is 14 residues long. CDR3 in amino acids: CSVERPTSGNTIYF. CDR3 coding DNA: TGCAGCGTTGAACGGCCGACCTCTGGAAACACCATATATTTT. Using reference TRBV29-1 and TRBJ1-3 for the parts outside the CDR3, the full variable domain is SAVISQKPSRDICQRGTSLTIQCQVDSQVTMMFWYRQQPGQSLTLIATANQGSEATYESGFVIDKFPISRPNLTFSTLTVSNMSPEDSSIYLCSVERPTSGNTIYFGEGSWLTVV.

This clonotype is a singleton in its sample. This sequence joins TRBV18 and TRBJ1-2; D uncertain. CDR1 is KGHSH and CDR2 is LQKENI in the germline V gene. CDR3 length equals 14 residues. V lost 4 bases to trimming and J lost 2 bases, with 11 bases between them. This chain's CDR3 is CASSHTDMNYGYTF. For the CDR3, the DNA is TGTGCCAGCTCACACACCGACATGAACTATGGCTACACCTTC.

V usage is TRBV20-1 and J usage is TRBJ2-3; D may be TRBD2 (5 bases). The CDR3 is 14 residues long. CDR1 DFQATT and CDR2 SNEGSKA come from the germline V gene (reference sequence). With 2 bases removed from V and 5 bases from J, the gap between germline ends came to 14 bases. CDR3 in amino acids: CSARWLNEGDTQYF. DNA of the CDR3: TGCAGTGCTAGATGGCTCAACGAGGGAGATACGCAGTATTTT.